This entry features one TCR beta chain sequence. The data were obtained in a study of blood T cell repertoires in COVID-19. As for the study in general: Collection of acute and convalescent COVID-19 samples took place in the United States, Italy and Spain. PBMCs, B-cell-depleted T cells, or T cells were the source of the cDNA or gDNA that made up the material.

CDR1 is SEHNR, CDR2 FQNEAQ, per germline (reference sequence). V lost 5 bases and J lost 0, with 10 bases in between. The CDR3 is made up of 14 amino acids. In the original analysis: Amplification of reference gene primers provided the estimated nucleated cell counts. TCRdb's table, derived via immunoSEQ multiplex PCR, lists solely in-frame clones and lacks some. The V and J calls and the clone size are those of that table, but D and trimming were determined from the DNA. Of 240,000 or so clones detected, around 87% appear once; the ten largest clones hold 5.5% to 9%. The V and J genes are TRBV7-9 and TRBJ1-1, with D possibly TRBD1 on 5 matching bases. The receptor's source is a woman in her 70s with active or convalescent COVID-19. The sequenced sample was peripheral blood. Written as DNA, the CDR3 is TGTGCCAGCAGCCTCACAGGAATGAACACTGAAGCTTTCTTT. Translated, it gives CASSLTGMNTEAFF.